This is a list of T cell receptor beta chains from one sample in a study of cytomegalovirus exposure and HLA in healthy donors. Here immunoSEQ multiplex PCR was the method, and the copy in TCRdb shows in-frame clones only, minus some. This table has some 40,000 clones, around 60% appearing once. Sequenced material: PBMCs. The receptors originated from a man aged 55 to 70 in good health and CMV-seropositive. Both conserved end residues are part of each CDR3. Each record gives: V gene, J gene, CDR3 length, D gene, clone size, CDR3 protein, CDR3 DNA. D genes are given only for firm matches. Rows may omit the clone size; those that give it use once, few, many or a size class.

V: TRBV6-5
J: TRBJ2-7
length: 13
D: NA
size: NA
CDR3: CASSTRASYEQYF
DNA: TGTGCCAGCAGTACGCGGGCCTCCTACGAGCAGTACTTC

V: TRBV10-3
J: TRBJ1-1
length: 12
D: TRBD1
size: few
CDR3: CAIGQEYTEAFF
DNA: TGTGCCATAGGACAGGAGTACACTGAAGCTTTCTTT

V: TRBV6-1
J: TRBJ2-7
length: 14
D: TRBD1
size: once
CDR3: CASRAGGESYEQYF
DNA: TGTGCCAGCAGAGCAGGGGGCGAGTCCTACGAGCAGTACTTC

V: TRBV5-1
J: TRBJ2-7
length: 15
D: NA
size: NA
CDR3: CASSLEGGGAYEQYF
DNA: TGCGCCAGCAGCTTGGAGGGAGGAGGGGCCTACGAGCAGTACTTC

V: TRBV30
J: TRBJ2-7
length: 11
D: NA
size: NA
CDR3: CAWSTAYEQYF
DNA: TGTGCCTGGAGTACAGCCTACGAGCAGTACTTC

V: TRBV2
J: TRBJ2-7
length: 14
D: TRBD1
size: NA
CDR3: CASSDRGQNYEQYF
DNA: TGTGCCAGCAGTGATCGGGGACAGAACTACGAGCAGTACTTC

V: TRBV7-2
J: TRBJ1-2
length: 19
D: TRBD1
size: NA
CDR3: CASSLTTGVSGVLVYGYTF
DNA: TGTGCCAGCAGCTTAACTACAGGGGTTTCAGGGGTACTCGTCTATGGCTACACCTTC

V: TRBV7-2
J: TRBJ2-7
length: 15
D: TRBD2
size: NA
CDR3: CASSPSSGSLYEQYF
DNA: TGTGCCAGCAGCCCGAGTAGCGGGAGTCTCTACGAGCAGTACTTC

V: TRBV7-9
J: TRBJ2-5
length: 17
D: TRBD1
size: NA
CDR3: CASSLTGGDWYQETQYF
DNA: TGTGCCAGCAGCTTAACAGGGGGCGATTGGTACCAAGAGACCCAGTACTTC

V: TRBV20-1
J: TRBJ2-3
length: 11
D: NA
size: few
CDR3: CSVFLADTQYF
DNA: TGCAGCGTATTCCTAGCGGATACGCAGTATTTT

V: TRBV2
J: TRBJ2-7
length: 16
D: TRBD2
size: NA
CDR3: CASSLPGLAGEDEQYF
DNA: TGTGCCAGCAGTCTCCCGGGACTAGCGGGAGAGGACGAGCAGTACTTC

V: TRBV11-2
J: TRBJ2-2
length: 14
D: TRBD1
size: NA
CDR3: CATKGQMNTGELFF
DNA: TGTGCCACGAAGGGACAGATGAACACCGGGGAGCTGTTTTTT

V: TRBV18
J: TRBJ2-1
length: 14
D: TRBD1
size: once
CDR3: CASSTGQGGYEQFF
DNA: TGTGCCAGCTCAACCGGACAGGGGGGTTATGAGCAGTTCTTC

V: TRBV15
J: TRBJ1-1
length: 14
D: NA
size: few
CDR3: CATSSPGGITEAFF
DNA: TGTGCCACCAGCAGCCCCGGAGGGATCACTGAAGCTTTCTTT

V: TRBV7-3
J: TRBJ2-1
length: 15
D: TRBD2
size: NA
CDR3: CASSPLAGVSYEQFF
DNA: TGTGCCAGCAGCCCATTAGCGGGAGTGTCCTATGAGCAGTTCTTC

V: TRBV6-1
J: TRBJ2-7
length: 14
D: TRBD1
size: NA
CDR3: CASSGQGAAYEQYF
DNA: TGTGCCAGCAGTGGACAGGGGGCGGCCTACGAGCAGTACTTC

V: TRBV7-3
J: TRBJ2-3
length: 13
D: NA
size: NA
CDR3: CASSSSGTDTQYF
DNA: TGTGCCAGCAGCTCCTCCGGCACAGATACGCAGTATTTT

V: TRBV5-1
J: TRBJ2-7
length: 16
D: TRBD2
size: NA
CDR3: CASSLEALAGGSEQYF
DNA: TGCGCCAGCAGCTTGGAGGCGCTAGCGGGAGGAAGCGAGCAGTACTTC

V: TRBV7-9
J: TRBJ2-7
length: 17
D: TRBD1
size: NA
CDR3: CASSSDRDSIGSYEQYF
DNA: TGTGCCAGCAGCTCGGACAGGGACTCTATTGGCTCCTACGAGCAGTACTTC

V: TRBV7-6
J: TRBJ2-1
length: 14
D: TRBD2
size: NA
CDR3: CASSLLAAHNEQFF
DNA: TGTGCCAGCAGCTTACTAGCGGCCCACAATGAGCAGTTCTTC

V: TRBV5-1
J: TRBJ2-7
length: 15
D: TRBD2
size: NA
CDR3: CASSPSPREIYEQYF
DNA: TGCGCCAGCAGTCCCAGCCCGCGGGAGATCTACGAGCAGTACTTC

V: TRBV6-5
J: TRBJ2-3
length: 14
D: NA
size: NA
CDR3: CASSYSTSTDTQYF
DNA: TGTGCCAGCAGTTACTCGACTAGCACAGATACGCAGTATTTT

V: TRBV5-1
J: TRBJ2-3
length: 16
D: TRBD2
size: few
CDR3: CASSLRSSGFTDTQYF
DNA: TGCGCCAGCAGCTTGAGGTCTAGCGGATTCACAGATACGCAGTATTTT

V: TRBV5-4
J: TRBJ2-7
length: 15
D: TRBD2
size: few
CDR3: CASSLGPGGRYEQYF
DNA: TGTGCCAGCAGCTTGGGGCCGGGAGGGCGGTACGAGCAGTACTTC

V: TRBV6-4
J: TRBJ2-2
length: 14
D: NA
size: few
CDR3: CASSLAGNTGELFF
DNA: TGTGCCAGCAGCTTGGCGGGAAACACCGGGGAGCTGTTTTTT

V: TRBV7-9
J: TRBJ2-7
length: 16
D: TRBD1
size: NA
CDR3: CASSARTGRSSYEQYF
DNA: TGTGCCAGCAGCGCCCGGACAGGCAGAAGCTCCTACGAGCAGTACTTC

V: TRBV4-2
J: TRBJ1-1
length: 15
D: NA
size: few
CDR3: CASSQAWAANTEAFF
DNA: TGTGCCAGCAGCCAAGCGTGGGCAGCGAACACTGAAGCTTTCTTT

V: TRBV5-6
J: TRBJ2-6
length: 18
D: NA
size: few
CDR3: CASSLGLASVSGANVLTF
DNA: TGTGCCAGCAGCTTGGGATTAGCAAGTGTCTCTGGGGCCAACGTCCTGACTTTC

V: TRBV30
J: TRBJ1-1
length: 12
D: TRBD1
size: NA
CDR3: CAWTTGGTEAFF
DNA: TGTGCCTGGACAACAGGGGGCACTGAAGCTTTCTTT

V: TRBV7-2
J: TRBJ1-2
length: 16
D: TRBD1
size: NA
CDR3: CASSLASQQGAYGYTF
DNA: TGTGCCAGCAGCTTGGCCTCACAACAGGGGGCCTATGGCTACACCTTC

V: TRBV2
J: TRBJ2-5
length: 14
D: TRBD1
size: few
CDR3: CASSGWDSKETQYF
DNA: TGTGCCAGCAGTGGGTGGGACAGTAAAGAGACCCAGTACTTC

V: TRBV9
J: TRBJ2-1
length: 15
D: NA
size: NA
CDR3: CASSAWGQRNNEQFF
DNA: TGTGCCAGCAGCGCCTGGGGGCAACGGAACAATGAGCAGTTCTTC

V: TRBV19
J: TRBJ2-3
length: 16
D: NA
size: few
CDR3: CASSISGALGIGTQYF
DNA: TGTGCCAGTAGTATAAGTGGGGCCTTGGGTATAGGTACGCAGTATTTT

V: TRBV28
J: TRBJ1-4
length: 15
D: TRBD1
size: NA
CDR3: CASSAYRGKNEKLFF
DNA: TGTGCCAGCAGTGCCTACAGGGGAAAGAATGAAAAACTGTTTTTT

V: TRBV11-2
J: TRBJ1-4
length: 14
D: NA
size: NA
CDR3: CASSPRQSNEKLFF
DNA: TGTGCCAGCAGCCCTCGACAGTCTAATGAAAAACTGTTTTTT

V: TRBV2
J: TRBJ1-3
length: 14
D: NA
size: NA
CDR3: CASSGDGSGNTIYF
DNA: TGTGCCAGCAGTGGAGATGGCTCTGGAAACACCATATATTTT

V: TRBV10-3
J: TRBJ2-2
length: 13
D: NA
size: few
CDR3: CATDGGNTGELFF
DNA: TGTGCCACCGACGGGGGGAACACCGGGGAGCTGTTTTTT

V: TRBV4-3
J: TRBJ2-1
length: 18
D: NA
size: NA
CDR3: CASSQTTSGSVIYNEQFF
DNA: TGCGCCAGCAGCCAAACTACTAGTGGGTCGGTGATCTACAATGAGCAGTTCTTC

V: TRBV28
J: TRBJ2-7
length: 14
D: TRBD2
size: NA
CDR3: CASSLGGSSREQYF
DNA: TGTGCCAGCAGTTTGGGCGGGAGCTCTCGGGAGCAGTACTTC

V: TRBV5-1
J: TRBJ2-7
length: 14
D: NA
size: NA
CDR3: CASTETSSSYEQYF
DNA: TGCGCCAGCACGGAGACCTCGAGCTCCTACGAGCAGTACTTC

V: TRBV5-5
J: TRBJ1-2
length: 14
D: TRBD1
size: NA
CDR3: CASSLGTGFGGYTF
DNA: TGTGCCAGCAGCTTGGGGACAGGGTTTGGAGGCTACACCTTC

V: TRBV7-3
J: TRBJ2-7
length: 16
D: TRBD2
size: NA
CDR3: CASSLMAGGPSYEQYF
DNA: TGTGCCAGCAGCTTAATGGCGGGAGGGCCGTCCTACGAGCAGTACTTC

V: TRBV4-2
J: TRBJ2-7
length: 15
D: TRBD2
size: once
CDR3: CASSQASGSSNRWYF
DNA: TGTGCCAGCAGCCAAGCTAGCGGGTCTAGCAACCGGTGGTACTTC

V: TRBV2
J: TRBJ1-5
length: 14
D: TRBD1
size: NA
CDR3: CASSEGRGNQPQHF
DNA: TGTGCCAGCAGTGAGGGCAGGGGGAATCAGCCCCAGCATTTT

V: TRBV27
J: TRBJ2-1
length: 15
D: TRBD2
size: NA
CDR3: CASSLAGVAYNEQFF
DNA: TGTGCCAGCAGTTTAGCGGGAGTGGCGTACAATGAGCAGTTCTTC

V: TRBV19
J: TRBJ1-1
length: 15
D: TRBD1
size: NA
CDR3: CASRKQGQKNTEAFF
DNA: TGTGCCAGTAGGAAACAGGGGCAAAAGAACACTGAAGCTTTCTTT

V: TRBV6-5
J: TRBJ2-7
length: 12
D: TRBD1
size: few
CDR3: CASSSGQYEQYF
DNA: TGTGCCAGCAGTTCGGGACAGTACGAGCAGTACTTC

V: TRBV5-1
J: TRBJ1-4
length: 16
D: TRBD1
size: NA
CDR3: CASSLASTGGNEKLFF
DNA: TGCGCCAGCAGCTTGGCTTCGACAGGGGGAAATGAAAAACTGTTTTTT

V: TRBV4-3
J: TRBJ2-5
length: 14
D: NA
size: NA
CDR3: CASSPNAAVETQYF
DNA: TGCGCCAGCAGCCCCAACGCAGCGGTAGAGACCCAGTACTTC

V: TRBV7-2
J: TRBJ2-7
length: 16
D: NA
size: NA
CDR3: CASSWGLRASSYEQYF
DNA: TGTGCCAGCAGCTGGGGTTTGAGGGCTAGCTCCTACGAGCAGTACTTC

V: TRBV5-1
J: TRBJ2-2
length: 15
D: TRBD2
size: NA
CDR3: CASSRSGGNTGELFF
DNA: TGCGCCAGCAGCAGAAGCGGGGGGAACACCGGGGAGCTGTTTTTT

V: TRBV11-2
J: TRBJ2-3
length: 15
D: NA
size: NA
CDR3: CASSRMGGRTDTQYF
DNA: TGTGCCAGCAGCCGGATGGGAGGCAGGACAGATACGCAGTATTTT

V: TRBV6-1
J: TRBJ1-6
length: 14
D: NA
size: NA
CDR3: CASSERQGNSPLHF
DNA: TGTGCCAGCAGTGAAAGGCAGGGGAATTCACCCCTCCACTTT

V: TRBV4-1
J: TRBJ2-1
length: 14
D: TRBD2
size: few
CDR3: CASRGLAGHNEQFF
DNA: TGCGCCAGCAGGGGACTAGCGGGGCACAATGAGCAGTTCTTC

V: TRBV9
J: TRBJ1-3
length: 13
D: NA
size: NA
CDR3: CAPGSSSGNTIYF
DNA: TGTGCGCCGGGATCCTCCTCTGGAAACACCATATATTTT

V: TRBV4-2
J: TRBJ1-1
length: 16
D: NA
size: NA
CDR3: CASSQDLWRGTTEAFF
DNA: TGTGCCAGCAGCCAAGATCTTTGGCGGGGTACCACTGAAGCTTTCTTT

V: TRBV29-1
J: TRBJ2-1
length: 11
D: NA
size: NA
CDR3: CSVQLEVEQFF
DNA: TGCAGCGTCCAATTGGAGGTTGAGCAGTTCTTC